Listed below are T cell receptor beta chains from one sample, sequenced in a study of vaccination effects on CD4 cells after COVID-19. Assay: immunoSEQ multiplex PCR; the TCRdb copy retains only in-frame clones and omits some. The sample consists of about 22,000 clones, approximately 77% of them appearing once. Antigen specificity for these receptors is unknown. Material: CD4+ T cells from PBMCs cultured with HCoV-NL63 spike peptides, obtained after COVID-19 vaccination. These receptors were obtained from a human donor who received a COVID-19 vaccine. Both conserved end residues are part of each CDR3. Each record gives: V gene, clone size, D gene, J gene, CDR3 DNA, CDR3 protein. The D gene is left open where the match is weak. Only some rows state a clone size, as once, few, many or a class for expanded clones.

V gene: TRBV5-1; clone size: few; D gene: TRBD1; J gene: TRBJ2-7; CDR3 DNA: TGCGCCAGCAGACAAACACACCCGCTTCGACAGGGGGCAACCTACGAGCAGTACTTC; CDR3 protein: CASRQTHPLRQGATYEQYF
V gene: TRBV9; clone size: NA; D gene: TRBD1; J gene: TRBJ2-5; CDR3 DNA: TGTGCCAGCAGCCCGGACAGGGAAGAGACCCAGTACTTC; CDR3 protein: CASSPDREETQYF
V gene: TRBV18; clone size: NA; D gene: NA; J gene: TRBJ2-1; CDR3 DNA: TGTGCCAGCTCACCACGCTTAGACAATGAGCAGTTCTTC; CDR3 protein: CASSPRLDNEQFF
V gene: TRBV9; clone size: few; D gene: NA; J gene: TRBJ2-2; CDR3 DNA: TGTGCCAGCTCTATTGGGACGGTGAACACCGGGGAGCTGTTTTTT; CDR3 protein: CASSIGTVNTGELFF
V gene: TRBV7-2; clone size: once; D gene: NA; J gene: TRBJ2-1; CDR3 DNA: TGTGCCAGCAGCCCGGTCTGGAGTTACAATGAGCAGTTCTTC; CDR3 protein: CASSPVWSYNEQFF
V gene: TRBV27; clone size: NA; D gene: NA; J gene: TRBJ2-7; CDR3 DNA: TGTGCCAGCAGTTCTGTTGGGGGGCAGTACTTC; CDR3 protein: CASSSVGGQYF
V gene: TRBV27; clone size: few; D gene: NA; J gene: TRBJ2-3; CDR3 DNA: TGTGCCAGCAGCCCAACAGGTTCCGTGGTAGCCCACAATACGCAGTATTTT; CDR3 protein: CASSPTGSVVAHNTQYF
V gene: TRBV21-1; clone size: NA; D gene: NA; J gene: TRBJ2-4; CDR3 DNA: TGTGCCAGCAGCAAAGGGAGGTTC; CDR3 protein: CASSKGRF
V gene: TRBV6-5; clone size: NA; D gene: NA; J gene: TRBJ1-3; CDR3 DNA: TGTGCCAGCACCACAGACGGAAGCTCTGGAAACACCATATATTTT; CDR3 protein: CASTTDGSSGNTIYF
V gene: TRBV7-9; clone size: once; D gene: NA; J gene: TRBJ1-4; CDR3 DNA: TGTGCCAGCAGTATACCGGTCGGAGGCGGTGAAAAACTGTTTTTT; CDR3 protein: CASSIPVGGGEKLFF
V gene: TRBV3-1/TRBV3-2; clone size: NA; D gene: TRBD2; J gene: TRBJ2-5; CDR3 DNA: TGTGCCAGCAGCCAGAAGACTAGCGGGGTTCGAGAGACCCAGTACTTC; CDR3 protein: CASSQKTSGVRETQYF
V gene: TRBV29-1; clone size: once; D gene: NA; J gene: TRBJ1-1; CDR3 DNA: TGCAGCGTTCGAGGGCAGGCATGGAACACTGAAGCTTTCTTT; CDR3 protein: CSVRGQAWNTEAFF
V gene: TRBV20-1; clone size: NA; D gene: NA; J gene: TRBJ2-7; CDR3 DNA: TGCAGTGTACCGGACGGCTACGAGCAGTACTTC; CDR3 protein: CSVPDGYEQYF
V gene: TRBV29-1; clone size: NA; D gene: NA; J gene: TRBJ1-5; CDR3 DNA: TGCAGCGTTGTGGTTTCAGGGGACCAGCCCCAGCATTTT; CDR3 protein: CSVVVSGDQPQHF
V gene: TRBV14; clone size: NA; D gene: TRBD2; J gene: TRBJ2-1; CDR3 DNA: TGTGCCAGCAGCACGACTAGCGGGAGACACAATGAGCAGTTCTTC; CDR3 protein: CASSTTSGRHNEQFF
V gene: TRBV27; clone size: NA; D gene: NA; J gene: TRBJ2-7; CDR3 DNA: TGTGCCAGCAGTTTTGGGGCTCCGAGAGGGAAGTACTCCTACGAGCAGTACTTC; CDR3 protein: CASSFGAPRGKYSYEQYF
V gene: TRBV21-1; clone size: NA; D gene: NA; J gene: TRBJ1-6; CDR3 DNA: TGTGCCAGCAGCAAAGTATCAGGGGACAGTAATTCACCCCTCCACTTT; CDR3 protein: CASSKVSGDSNSPLHF
V gene: TRBV2; clone size: few; D gene: NA; J gene: TRBJ1-5; CDR3 DNA: TGTGCCAGCAGTGAGACAACGACAAGGGCCCAGCCCCAGCATTTT; CDR3 protein: CASSETTTRAQPQHF
V gene: TRBV7-2; clone size: once; D gene: NA; J gene: TRBJ1-5; CDR3 DNA: TGTGCCAGCAGCTTAGTTGGGGACCTCAATCAGCCCCAGCATTTT; CDR3 protein: CASSLVGDLNQPQHF
V gene: TRBV7-6; clone size: NA; D gene: NA; J gene: TRBJ1-1; CDR3 DNA: TGTGCCAGCAGCTCGACAGAACTGAACACTGAAGCTTTCTTT; CDR3 protein: CASSSTELNTEAFF
V gene: TRBV19; clone size: NA; D gene: NA; J gene: TRBJ1-6; CDR3 DNA: TGTGCCAGTAGTATAGATGGACCCTTTTCTCTCCACTTT; CDR3 protein: CASSIDGPFSLHF
V gene: TRBV7-2; clone size: NA; D gene: NA; J gene: TRBJ2-1; CDR3 DNA: TGTGCCAGCAGCCTCGACTCTAGCTCCTACAATGAGCAGTTCTTC; CDR3 protein: CASSLDSSSYNEQFF